The sequence of this TCR beta chain was determined in a study of beta chain features in type 1 diabetes. Study-wide background: The study found patients and healthy donors alike in age, gender and cell yields. Study-wide results and limits: The cDNA sequencing approach could over-represent high-TCR-expressing cells. TCRB repertoires of naive, central memory and Treg cells appeared more similar among patients than among healthy donors.

TCRB transcripts that were expressed got sequenced, as all of the isolated RNA had been reverse transcribed. Sequencing was performed with immunoSEQ multiplex PCR; in TCRdb, only in-frame clones are kept and a portion is missing. Among about 350,000 clones listed, about 19% were seen once. Isolation of CD4+ naive, central memory, regulatory and stem cell-like memory cells was achieved by sorting via CD45RO/CCR7/CD25/CD127/CD95/CD27. This clone was counted between two and nine times. What it recognizes is unknown. The V and J ends lost 2 bases and 4 bases respectively, with 13 bases between them. Germline CDR1 GTSNPN, CDR2 SVGIG (reference sequence). This CDR3 has 14 amino acids.

The rearrangement joins TRBV30 to TRBJ2-3; D might be TRBD1 (5 bases). This receptor was taken from a woman aged 18-29 years in good health. Sequenced material: naive CD4+ T cells from blood. DNA for the CDR3: TGTGCCTGGAGTCCATGGATAGGGGCAGATACGCAGTATTTT. Amino acid sequence: CAWSPWIGADTQYF.